A selection of T cell receptor beta chains follows, all from one sample in a study of blood T cell repertoires in COVID-19. Repertoires were generated with immunoSEQ multiplex PCR, while TCRdb's copy carries only in-frame clones and drops some. The table has about 98,000 clones, over 70% seen once. Source material: peripheral blood. The source is a man in his sixties or seventies with acute or convalescent COVID-19. CDR3s include the opening cysteine and the closing phenylalanine or tryptophan. The D gene is left open where the match is weak. Clone size is not always given. Where it is, it says once, few, many or a class for expanded clones.

j_call | cdr3_length | clone_size | v_call | d_call | cdr3_aa | cdr3_nt
TRBJ1-5 | 16 | . | TRBV19 | TRBD1 | CASSMKGAGLNQPQHF | TGTGCCAGTAGTATGAAGGGGGCAGGCCTCAATCAGCCCCAGCATTTT
TRBJ2-3 | 15 | . | TRBV9 | . | CASSPRGGGLDTQYF | TGTGCCAGCAGCCCCCGAGGGGGGGGCCTAGATACGCAGTATTTT
TRBJ2-7 | 14 | . | TRBV6-2/TRBV6-3 | . | CASSTGTRPLEQYF | TGTGCCAGCAGTACGGGGACTCGGCCTCTCGAGCAGTACTTC
TRBJ2-2 | 16 | . | TRBV10-3 | . | CAIRTTGPKNTGELFF | TGTGCCATCAGGACGACAGGCCCGAAGAACACCGGGGAGCTGTTTTTT
TRBJ2-5 | 12 | . | TRBV5-6 | . | CASSLFRETQYF | TGTGCCAGCAGCTTGTTCAGGGAGACCCAGTACTTC
TRBJ2-7 | 15 | . | TRBV7-9 | . | CASSPSGGSTREQYF | TGTGCCAGCAGCCCGAGTGGGGGCAGCACGCGCGAGCAGTACTTC
TRBJ1-5 | 13 | . | TRBV6-4 | . | CASSVGPNQPQHF | TGTGCCAGCAGTGTGGGGCCAAATCAGCCCCAGCATTTT
TRBJ2-5 | 14 | . | TRBV5-1 | TRBD1 | CASSLGQGGETQYF | TGCGCCAGCAGCTTGGGACAGGGTGGAGAGACCCAGTACTTC
TRBJ2-3 | 17 | . | TRBV2 | . | CASSGGSAAHSTDTQYF | TGTGCCAGCAGTGGAGGTAGTGCGGCGCATAGCACAGATACGCAGTATTTT
TRBJ1-3 | 14 | . | TRBV10-3 | . | CAITQGRSGNTIYF | TGTGCCATCACTCAGGGTCGCTCTGGAAACACCATATATTTT
TRBJ1-1 | 18 | . | TRBV28 | TRBD1 | CASTNFGRVGQGNNEAFF | TGTGCCAGCACCAATTTCGGTCGAGTAGGACAGGGGAATAACGAGGCTTTCTTT
TRBJ1-2 | 12 | . | TRBV11-1 | TRBD1 | CASSHRTGGYTF | TGTGCCAGCAGCCACCGGACAGGTGGCTACACCTTC
TRBJ2-1 | 16 | . | TRBV7-2 | TRBD2 | CASQTLAGSSYNEQFF | TGTGCCAGCCAGACTCTAGCGGGGTCCTCCTACAATGAGCAGTTCTTC
TRBJ2-2 | 15 | . | TRBV6-5 | . | CASSPRGPNTGELFF | TGTGCCAGCAGTCCAAGAGGGCCTAACACCGGGGAGCTGTTTTTT
TRBJ1-2 | 10 | . | TRBV20-1 | . | CSAALNSLFF | TGCAGTGCCGCCTTGAACAGCCTTTTCTTC
TRBJ2-7 | 15 | few | TRBV5-1 | . | CASSLGQNTAYEQYF | TGCGCCAGCAGCTTGGGCCAGAACACCGCCTACGAGCAGTACTTC
TRBJ2-7 | 14 | . | TRBV29-1 | . | CSAAGTGERAEQYF | TGCAGCGCCGCCGGGACCGGGGAGCGGGCCGAGCAGTACTTC
TRBJ2-1 | 14 | . | TRBV9 | TRBD2 | CASSVELAGDEQFF | TGTGCCAGCAGCGTAGAACTAGCGGGCGATGAGCAGTTCTTC
TRBJ1-2 | 16 | once | TRBV11-2 | TRBD1 | CASSPGTASGNYGYTF | TGTGCCAGCAGCCCCGGGACAGCAAGTGGTAACTATGGCTACACCTTC
TRBJ2-7 | 15 | . | TRBV6-5 | TRBD2 | CASSYALAGAYEQYF | TGTGCCAGCAGTTACGCCCTAGCGGGAGCCTACGAGCAGTACTTC
TRBJ1-1 | 16 | . | TRBV9 | . | CASSVASGASGTEAFF | TGTGCCAGCAGCGTAGCGAGTGGTGCGTCAGGTACTGAAGCTTTCTTT
TRBJ1-1 | 15 | few | TRBV7-2 | TRBD1 | CASTFYRGLNTEAFF | TGTGCCAGCACCTTCTACAGGGGATTGAACACTGAAGCTTTCTTT
TRBJ2-3 | 15 | . | TRBV5-1 | . | CASSLQQFGTDTQYF | TGCGCCAGCAGCTTGCAACAGTTCGGAACAGATACGCAGTATTTT